The 5 T cell receptor beta chains presented below share a single source sample, sequenced in a study of blood T cell repertoires in COVID-19. The data were produced by immunoSEQ multiplex PCR, yet TCRdb's version contains in-frame clones alone and is incomplete. Here the sample spans 200,000 to 300,000 clones, about 91% being singletons. The sequencing input was peripheral blood. The receptors come from a person aged 18 to 30 with COVID-19, enrolled during active disease.

V is TRBV28 and J is TRBJ1-2; 9 bases are shared with TRBD1. Germline V lookup: CDR1 MDHEN, CDR2 SYDVKM. The CDR3 totals 13 residues. The V and J ends lost 5 bases and 8 bases, in that order; junction bases with no gene match: 6. CDR3 protein: CASSRTGEKGYTF. CDR3 DNA: TGTGCCAGCAGTAGGACAGGGGAAAAAGGCTACACCTTC.

V usage is TRBV29-1 and J usage is TRBJ2-5, with D maybe TRBD2 (5 bases). With 4 bases removed from V and 5 bases from J, the gap between germline ends came to 17 bases. Germline V gene data show CDR1 as SQVTM and CDR2 as ANQGSEA. The CDR3 is made up of 14 amino acids. The CDR3 here is CSVGLATDWETQYF. The CDR3 DNA reads TGCAGCGTTGGCCTAGCTACGGACTGGGAGACCCAGTACTTC. The complete variable domain, with remaining parts taken from reference TRBV29-1 and TRBJ2-5, reads SAVISQKPSRDICQRGTSLTIQCQVDSQVTMMFWYRQQPGQSLTLIATANQGSEATYESGFVIDKFPISRPNLTFSTLTVSNMSPEDSSIYLCSVGLATDWETQYFGPGTRLLVL.

A single count supports this clone. The chain joins TRBV5-6 to TRBJ1-1; D might be TRBD1 (5 bases). The germline V and J ends were trimmed by 1 base and 5 bases, with 18 bases remaining between them. Germline V gene lookup returns CDR1 SGHDT and CDR2 YYEEEE. This CDR3 region has 16 residues. Here the CDR3 reads CASSLSPGRGQTEAFF. In nucleotides, the CDR3 is TGTGCCAGCAGCTTGTCTCCAGGGCGGGGCCAAACTGAAGCTTTCTTT.

V and J are TRBV5-1 and TRBJ1-1; 9 bases agree with TRBD1. Germline CDR1 reads SGHRS; CDR2 reads YFSETQ. The V gene end was trimmed by 4 bases and the J gene end by 0 bases; junction bases not matched to a gene: 7. The CDR3 totals 16 residues. The CDR3 DNA reads TGCGCCAGCAGCGAACAGGGGGCTGGGATGAACACTGAAGCTTTCTTT. The encoded protein is CASSEQGAGMNTEAFF.

CDR3 protein: CASSFPGNNEQFF. In DNA form, the CDR3 reads TGCGCCAGCAGCTTTCCAGGAAACAATGAGCAGTTCTTC. This chain joins TRBV5-1 and TRBJ2-1; D gene unclear. The germline V gene has CDR1 SGHRS and CDR2 YFSETQ. The CDR3 runs to 13 residues. Trimming took 2 bases from V and 5 from J, leaving 8 bases between them. Filled out from reference TRBV5-1 and TRBJ2-1, the complete variable domain reads KAGVTQTPRYLIKTRGQQVTLSCSPISGHRSVSWYQQTPGQGLQFLFEYFSETQRNKGNFPGRFSGRQFSNSRSEMNVSTLELGDSALYLCASSFPGNNEQFFGPGTRLTVL.